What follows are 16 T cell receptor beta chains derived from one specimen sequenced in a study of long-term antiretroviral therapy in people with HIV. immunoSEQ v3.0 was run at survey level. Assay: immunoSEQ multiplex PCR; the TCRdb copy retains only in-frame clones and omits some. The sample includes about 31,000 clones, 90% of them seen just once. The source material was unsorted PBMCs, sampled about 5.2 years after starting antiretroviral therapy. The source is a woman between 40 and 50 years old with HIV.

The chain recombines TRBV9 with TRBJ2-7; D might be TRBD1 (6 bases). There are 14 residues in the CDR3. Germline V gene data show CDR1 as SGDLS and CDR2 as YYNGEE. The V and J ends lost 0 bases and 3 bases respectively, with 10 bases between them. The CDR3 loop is CASSVGQVSYEQYF. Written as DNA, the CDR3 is TGTGCCAGCAGCGTAGGACAGGTAAGCTACGAGCAGTACTTC.

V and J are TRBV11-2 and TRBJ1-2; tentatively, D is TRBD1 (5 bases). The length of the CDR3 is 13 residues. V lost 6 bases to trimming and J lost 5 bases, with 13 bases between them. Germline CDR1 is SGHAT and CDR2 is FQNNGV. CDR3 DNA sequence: TGTGCCAGCAGATCGTCCAGGGAGTATGGCTACACCTTC. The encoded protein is CASRSSREYGYTF.

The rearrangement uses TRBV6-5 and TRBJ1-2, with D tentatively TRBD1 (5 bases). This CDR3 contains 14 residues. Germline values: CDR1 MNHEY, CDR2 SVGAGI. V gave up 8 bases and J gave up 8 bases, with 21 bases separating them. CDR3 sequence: CASRRRSGARGYTF. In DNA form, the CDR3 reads TGTGCCAGCCGGCGGAGGAGCGGGGCTAGAGGCTACACCTTC.

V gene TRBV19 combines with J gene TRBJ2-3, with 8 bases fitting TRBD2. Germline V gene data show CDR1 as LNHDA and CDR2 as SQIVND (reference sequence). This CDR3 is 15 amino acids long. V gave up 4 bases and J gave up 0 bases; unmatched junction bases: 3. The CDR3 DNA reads TGTGCCAGTAGTAAGTCTAGCGGGAGCACAGATACGCAGTATTTT. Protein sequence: CASSKSSGSTDTQYF.

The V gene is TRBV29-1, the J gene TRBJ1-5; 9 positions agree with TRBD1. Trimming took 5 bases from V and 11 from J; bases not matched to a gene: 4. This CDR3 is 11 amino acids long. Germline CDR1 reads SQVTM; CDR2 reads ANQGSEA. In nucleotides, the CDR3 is TGCAGCGTTCTACAGGGGGCCACCCAGCATTTT. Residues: CSVLQGATQHF.

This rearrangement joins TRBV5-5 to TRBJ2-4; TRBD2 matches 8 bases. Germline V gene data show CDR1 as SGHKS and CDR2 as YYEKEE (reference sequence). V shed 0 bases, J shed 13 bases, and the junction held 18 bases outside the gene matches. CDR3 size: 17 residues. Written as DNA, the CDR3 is TGTGCCAGCAGCTTGGAGGGTCGGGGGGGTTGGTGGAGGAGGCAGTACTTC. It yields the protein CASSLEGRGGWWRRQYF.

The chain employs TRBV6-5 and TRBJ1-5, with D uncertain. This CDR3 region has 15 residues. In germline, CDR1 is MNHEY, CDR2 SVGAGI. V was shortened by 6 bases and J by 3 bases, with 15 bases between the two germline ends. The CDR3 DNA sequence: TGTGCCAGCAGATCTACCGGGAGATACAATCAGCCCCAGCATTTT. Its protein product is CASRSTGRYNQPQHF.

The CDR3 region has the DNA TGTGCCAGTAGTATGTCCCCCAGGGGAGGGGCTGAAGCTTTCTTT. Translating it yields CASSMSPRGGAEAFF. This chain joins TRBV19 and TRBJ1-1; the D gene is possibly TRBD1 (6 bases). This CDR3 has 15 residues. V dropped 3 bases and J dropped 6 bases, with 17 bases sitting between them. The germline V gene has CDR1 LNHDA and CDR2 SQIVND (reference sequence).

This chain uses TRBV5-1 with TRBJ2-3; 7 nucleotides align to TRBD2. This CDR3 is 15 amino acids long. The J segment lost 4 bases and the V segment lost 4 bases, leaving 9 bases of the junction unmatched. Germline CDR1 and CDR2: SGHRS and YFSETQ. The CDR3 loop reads CASSLSGASADTQYF. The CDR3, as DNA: TGCGCCAGCAGCCTGAGCGGGGCATCTGCAGATACGCAGTATTTT.

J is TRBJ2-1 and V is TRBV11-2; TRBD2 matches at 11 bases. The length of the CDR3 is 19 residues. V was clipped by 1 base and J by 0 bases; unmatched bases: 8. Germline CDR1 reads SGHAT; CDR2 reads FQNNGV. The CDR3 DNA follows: TGTGCCAGCAGCTTAGGGGTAGCGGGAGGGAGGAGCTCCTACAATGAGCAGTTCTTC. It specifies CASSLGVAGGRSSYNEQFF. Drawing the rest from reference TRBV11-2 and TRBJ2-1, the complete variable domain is EAGVAQSPRYKIIEKRQSVAFWCNPISGHATLYWYQQILGQGPKLLIQFQNNGVVDDSQLPKDRFSAERLKGVDSTLKIQPAKLEDSAVYLCASSLGVAGGRSSYNEQFFGPGTRLTVL.

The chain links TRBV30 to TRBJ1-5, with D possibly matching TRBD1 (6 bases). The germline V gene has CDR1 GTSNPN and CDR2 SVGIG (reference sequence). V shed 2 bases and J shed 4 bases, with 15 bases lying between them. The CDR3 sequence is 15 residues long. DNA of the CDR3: TGTGCCTGGAGTCGGGGGGGGCACCAGAATCAGCCCCAGCATTTT. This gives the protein CAWSRGGHQNQPQHF.

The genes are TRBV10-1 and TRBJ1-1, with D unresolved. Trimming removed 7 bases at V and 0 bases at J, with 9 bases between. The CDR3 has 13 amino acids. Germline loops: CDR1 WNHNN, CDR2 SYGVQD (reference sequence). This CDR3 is CASKQSMNTEAFF. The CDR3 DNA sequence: TGCGCCAGCAAGCAGAGTATGAACACTGAAGCTTTCTTT.

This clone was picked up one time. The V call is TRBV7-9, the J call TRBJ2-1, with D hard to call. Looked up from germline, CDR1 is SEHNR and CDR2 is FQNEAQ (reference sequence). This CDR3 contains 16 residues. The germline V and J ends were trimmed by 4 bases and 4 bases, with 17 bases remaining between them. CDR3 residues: CASSSGVADPYNEQFF. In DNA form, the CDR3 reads TGTGCCAGCAGCTCTGGGGTTGCGGACCCTTACAATGAGCAGTTCTTC.

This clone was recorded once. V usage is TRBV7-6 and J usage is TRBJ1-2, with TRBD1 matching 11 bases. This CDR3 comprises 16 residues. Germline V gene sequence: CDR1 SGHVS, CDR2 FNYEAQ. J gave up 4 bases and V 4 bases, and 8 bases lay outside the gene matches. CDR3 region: CASSSSDRGRSYGYTF. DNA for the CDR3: TGTGCCAGCAGCTCCTCGGACAGGGGGCGCAGCTATGGCTACACCTTC.

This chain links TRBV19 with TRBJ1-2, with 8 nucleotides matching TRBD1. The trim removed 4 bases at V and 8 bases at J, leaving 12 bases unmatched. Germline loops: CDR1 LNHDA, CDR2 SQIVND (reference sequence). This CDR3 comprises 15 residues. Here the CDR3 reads CASSTRSGGPVGYTF. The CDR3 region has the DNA TGTGCCAGTAGTACCCGGTCAGGGGGCCCAGTGGGCTACACCTTC. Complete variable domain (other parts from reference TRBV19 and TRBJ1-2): DGGITQSPKYLFRKEGQNVTLSCEQNLNHDAMYWYRQDPGQGLRLIYYSQIVNDFQKGDIAEGYSVSREKKESFPLTVTSAQKNPTAFYLCASSTRSGGPVGYTFGSGTRLTVV.

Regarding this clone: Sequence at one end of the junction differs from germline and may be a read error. The CDR3 coding sequence is TGTGCCAGCAGTTACTCGCCCCCGTTCGGCGTCTTCTTC. As protein: CASSYSPPFGVFF. The rearrangement joins TRBV6-9 to TRBJ1-2, with D uncertain. The germline V gene encodes CDR1 MNHGY and CDR2 SVAAGI. The CDR3 contains 13 residues.